A selection of T cell receptor beta chains follows, all from one sample in a study of shared clonotypes between healthy human individuals. The protocol was immunoSEQ multiplex PCR, while the TCRdb copy is restricted to in-frame clones and leaves out a portion. The repertoire includes over a million clones, around 82% of them detected once, and 0.6% to 0.7% sits in the top ten. What was sequenced was memory CD4+ T cells from PBMCs. These receptors all come from a man younger than 35 in good health. Some clones in this sample may be carry-over from other donors' samples. CDR3s leave out the opening cysteine and the closing phenylalanine or tryptophan. The order of the fields is J gene, V gene, CDR3 protein.

>TRBJ2-1|TRBV6-6
ASSYGSGNNEQF
>TRBJ2-2|TRBV7-7
ASSPRWGRPRELF
>TRBJ2-5|TRBV28
ASSLWLVAGGPRQETQY
>TRBJ2-7|TRBV5-4
ASSFTGTGWAYEQY
>TRBJ2-1|TRBV5-4
ASSLKGLLVGEQF
>TRBJ1-1|TRBV27
ASSFIAARNTEAF
>TRBJ2-5|TRBV5-1
ASGLAGGRRETQY
>TRBJ2-2|TRBV28
ASSFAGGDTGELF
>TRBJ2-1|TRBV14
ASSQDEGRVEQF
>TRBJ1-5|TRBV28
ASSLNGNQPQH
>TRBJ2-5|TRBV5-1
ASSLVPTSGKETQY
>TRBJ2-1|TRBV11-2
ASSLSGKQF
>TRBJ2-5|TRBV7-3
ASSSRAGGPWETQY
>TRBJ2-4|TRBV2
ASSESRGRAKNIQY
>TRBJ2-5|TRBV6-5
ASSTVGGAPGEQY
>TRBJ1-1|TRBV7-8
ASSQDTLHTEAF
>TRBJ2-1|TRBV5-6
ASSLLDSSLSRSYNEQF
>TRBJ1-2|TRBV28
ASSSQLGIYGYT
>TRBJ2-3|TRBV5-5
ASSLLQDTDTQY
>TRBJ1-4|TRBV18
ASSLRQGRDNEKLF
>TRBJ2-1|TRBV7-9
ASSPEADEQF
>TRBJ1-1|TRBV27
ASRPRRDSPQKAF
>TRBJ2-5|TRBV11-3
ASSFVRRVTRQETQY
>TRBJ2-1|TRBV5-1
ASSLVPGENEQF
>TRBJ1-3|TRBV5-1
ASSVGDRGNTIY
>TRBJ2-1|TRBV30
AWSGARTSVNEQF
>TRBJ1-3|TRBV30
AWSVGISGNTIY
>TRBJ2-3|TRBV5-1
ASSLGLAGVSDTQY
>TRBJ2-3|TRBV18
ASSLLRDSGDTQY
>TRBJ1-5|TRBV16
ASSQQGPSNQPQH
>TRBJ2-3|TRBV18
ASSSRSHGDTQY
>TRBJ2-1|TRBV10-2
ASTVAGSYEQF
>TRBJ1-2|TRBV5-1
ASSVDSNYGYT
>TRBJ1-5|TRBV7-8
ASSLAPPGYIGPQH
>TRBJ2-3|TRBV7-9
ASSPLRASTDTQY
>TRBJ2-5|TRBV7-2
ASSFASKETQY
>TRBJ1-1|TRBV29-1
SADRGGTEAF
>TRBJ1-2|TRBV30
AWSADTSRGYT
>TRBJ1-1|TRBV7-3
ASSLSGGMNTEAF
>TRBJ1-1|TRBV11-3
ASSLESGTEAF
>TRBJ2-3|TRBV29-1
SVGRGETDTQY
>TRBJ2-5|TRBV25-1
ASGGRTGVGETQY
>TRBJ1-5|TRBV7-6
ASSPRGGNQPQH
>TRBJ1-2|TRBV5-1
ASSPNGQPDYGYT
>TRBJ2-3|TRBV28
ASSPGGLTDTQY
>TRBJ1-1|TRBV10-1
ASSRTGGTEAF
>TRBJ2-5|TRBV27
ASSSTPGGRQETQY
>TRBJ1-1|TRBV29-1
SVGGRSSEMNTEAF
>TRBJ2-5|TRBV27
ASSLNFQETQY
>TRBJ2-3|TRBV5-1
ASSLGGITSTDTQY
>TRBJ2-5|TRBV27
ASSIGTHLGETQY
>TRBJ2-5|TRBV9
ASSVARADEAQY
>TRBJ1-5|TRBV30
AWGGGRNQPQH
>TRBJ1-1|TRBV5-4
ASSVNTGMNTEAF
>TRBJ2-1|TRBV9
ASSVGTEQF
>TRBJ1-2|TRBV7-2
ASSLGIGPSGYT
>TRBJ2-3|TRBV6-4
ASSDSGARADTQY